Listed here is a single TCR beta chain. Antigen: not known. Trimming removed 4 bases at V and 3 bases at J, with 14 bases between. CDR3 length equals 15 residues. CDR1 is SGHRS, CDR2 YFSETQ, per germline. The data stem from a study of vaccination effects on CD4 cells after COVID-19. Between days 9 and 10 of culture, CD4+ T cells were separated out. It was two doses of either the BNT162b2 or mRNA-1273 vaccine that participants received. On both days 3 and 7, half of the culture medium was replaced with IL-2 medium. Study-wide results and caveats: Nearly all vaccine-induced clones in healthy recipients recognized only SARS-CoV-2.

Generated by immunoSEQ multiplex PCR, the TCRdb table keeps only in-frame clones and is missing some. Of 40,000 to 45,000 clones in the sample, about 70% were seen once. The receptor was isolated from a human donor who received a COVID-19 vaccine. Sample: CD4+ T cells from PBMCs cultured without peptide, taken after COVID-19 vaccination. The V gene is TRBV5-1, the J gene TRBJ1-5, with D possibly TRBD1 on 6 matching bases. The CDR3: CASSDPGQPNQPQHF. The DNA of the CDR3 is TGCGCCAGCAGCGACCCTGGACAGCCCAATCAGCCCCAGCATTTT.